This T cell receptor beta chain appears in the sequencing data of a study of brain T cells in children with intractable seizures (dated by TCRdb to the early 2020s). Context from the whole study: A NanoString immunology panel was first used to screen resected brain tissue from about 56 pediatric epilepsy surgery cases for immune gene transcripts. Of the roughly twelve selected surgery cases, pre-surgery blood was also sequenced for eight, so four had brain tissue only.

Per the publication, the time point label means: resected brain tissue, or blood drawn just prior to surgery. Surgery cases with the highest brain T cell transcript signatures were selected for TCR beta chain sequencing of brain tissue and, where available, blood. Before surgery, patients had received at least one anti-epileptic drug. TCR-sequenced patients were children with drug-resistant epilepsy due to tuberous sclerosis complex, focal cortical dysplasia, Rasmussen encephalitis or hemimegalencephaly. The blood samples were collected right before the epilepsy surgery. Bulk genomic DNA was extracted from unsorted brain tissue and whole blood with the Monarch genomic DNA purification kit. The germline V gene supplies CDR1 KGHSH and CDR2 LQKENI. The V end loses 7 bases and the J end loses 2 bases, and a stretch of 11 bases separates them. The cysteine opens and the phenylalanine closes a CDR3 of 13 amino acids. Solely the CDR3 DNA is kept, with 39 bases framed from the first base.

What the work shows at the level of the full study, not this receptor alone: Viral specificity was inferred only from CDR3 sequence similarity, and patients' HCMV serostatus was unknown. Because sequencing depth was different between pre-surgery and post-surgery blood, clones absent from the pre-surgery sample may reflect undersampling.

The immunoSEQ assay was applied to genomic DNA to generate the TCR beta chain sequences. The authors' pipeline ran thus. CDR3 sequences that did not begin with the conserved framework cysteine at position 104 were removed manually. Clonality was calculated as one minus the normalized Shannon's Diversity Index, with values ranging from 0 (maximal diversity) to 1 (oligoclonal). To check whether a given CDR3 had different frequencies in two samples, for example brain versus blood, chi-squared comparison-of-proportions tests were used. Public clonotypes were identified through searches of immuneACCESS, and similarity to known antiviral clonotypes was evaluated with the VDJdb browser. The immuneACCESS repertoire file appears here via TCRdb, limited to in-frame rearrangements. These files lack a portion of the clones; in checked studies, under half of the deficit traces to unresolved V genes, and the cause of the others is not known. D and trimming were read from the DNA, whereas the V and J calls and clone size are those reported in that table. This sample is represented by 110,000 or so clones; approximately 94% of them were singletons. The ten largest clones take up more than 3% of the sample.

Details on this clone: Its antigen is unknown. Base qualities are not at hand, and no much larger clone is one base apart.

The chain is made from TRBV18 and TRBJ2-5; a confident D gene designation cannot be given. The sequencing here drew on peripheral blood, taken at surgery. This sequence originates from a boy in the first two years of life with hemimegalencephaly and intractable seizures. The sequence in DNA is TGTGCCAGCTGCCGTGGTGGGCAAGAGACCCAGTACTTC. Its translation reads: CASCRGGQETQYF.